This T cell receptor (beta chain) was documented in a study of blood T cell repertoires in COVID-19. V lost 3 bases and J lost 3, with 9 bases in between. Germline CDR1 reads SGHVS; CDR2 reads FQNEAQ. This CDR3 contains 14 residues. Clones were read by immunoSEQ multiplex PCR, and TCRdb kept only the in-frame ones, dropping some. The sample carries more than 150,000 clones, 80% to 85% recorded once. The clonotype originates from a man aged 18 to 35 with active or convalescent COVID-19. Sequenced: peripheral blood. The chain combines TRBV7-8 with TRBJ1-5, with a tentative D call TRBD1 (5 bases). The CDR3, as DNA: TGTGCCAGCAGCTTGCGGGACGACAATCAGCCCCAGCATTTT. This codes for CASSLRDDNQPQHF.